This TCR beta chain is from a study of shared clonotypes between healthy human individuals. Profiling relied on immunoSEQ multiplex PCR, and the TCRdb table lists in-frame clones only, not all of them. The sample shows about 1.5 million clones, 98% of them seen only once. In germline, CDR1 is MNHEY, CDR2 SVGAGI. This CDR3 has 13 residues. V lost 6 bases and J lost 13; bases outside the gene matches: 12. V and J are TRBV6-5 and TRBJ1-2; 9 bases are a match to TRBD1. This clonotype was obtained from a man between 25 and 39 years old in good health. Sequenced input: naive CD4+ T cells sorted from blood. The subset here: CD45RA+ positively selected. The CDR3 loop is CASRKITGGRCTF. The CDR3, as DNA: TGTGCCAGCAGAAAAATCACAGGGGGCAGATGCACCTTC.